The 10 T cell receptor beta chains below all came from one sample that was sequenced in a study of human T cells and chemical hapten exposure. It was unfractionated whole blood from which total RNA was extracted. TCRdb recomputed calls from the 5' RACE reads with MiXCR, one row per CDR3 protein. The data show about 140,000 distinct CDR3 sequences, approximately 4% seen once. Source of these receptors: a female donor in good health.

The rearrangement uses TRBV20-1 and TRBJ2-7; 9 bases match TRBD1. Trimming removed 6 bases from V and 3 bases from J; junction bases left unmatched: 6. The CDR3 has 13 amino acids. CDR1 DFQATT and CDR2 SNEGSKA come from the germline V gene (reference sequence). CDR3 residues: CSAPGTGLYEQYF. CDR3 sequence (DNA): TGCAGTGCGCCGGGGACAGGGCTCTACGAGCAGTACTTC.

This chain links TRBV20-1 with TRBJ2-1, with a possible D match to TRBD1 (5 bases). This CDR3 has 16 amino acids. The V end lost 1 base, the J end lost 3 bases, and 16 bases lay between the germline ends. CDR1 is DFQATT and CDR2 is SNEGSKA in the germline V gene (reference sequence). In nucleotides, the CDR3 is TGCAGTGCTAGAGCCGCAGGGTCCCAAAACTACAATGAGCAGTTCTTC. Protein sequence: CSARAAGSQNYNEQFF.

This clonotype was observed at least ten times. This chain connects TRBV20-1 to TRBJ2-1; maybe TRBD1 (9 bases). V was cut by 0 bases and J by 10 bases, with 46 bases left in between. Germline CDR1 reads DFQATT; CDR2 reads SNEGSKA (reference sequence). This CDR3 contains 24 residues. CDR3 DNA sequence: TGCAGTGCTAGAGATCAGACCGGGGGGTCCGGGACAGGGTTCGTAGGCGGGGGGTACTTCGAGCAGTTCTTC. Residues: CSARDQTGGSGTGFVGGGYFEQFF.

This clonotype appeared many times. This rearrangement joins TRBV5-4 to TRBJ1-1; 10 nucleotides agree with TRBD1. V lost 5 bases and J lost 4; bases outside the gene matches: 5. Germline lookup yields CDR1 SGHNT and CDR2 YYREEE (reference sequence). The CDR3 consists of 14 residues. In nucleotides, the CDR3 is TGTGCCAGCAGTAACCGGGACAGGGGCACTGAAGCTTTCTTT. Its protein is CASSNRDRGTEAFF. Complete variable domain (other parts from reference TRBV5-4 and TRBJ1-1): ETGVTQSPTHLIKTRGQQVTLRCSSQSGHNTVSWYQQALGQGPQFIFQYYREEENGRGNFPPRFSGLQFPNYSSELNVNALELDDSALYLCASSNRDRGTEAFFGQGTRLTVV.

There are many counts of this clonotype. The rearrangement joins TRBV12-3 or TRBV12-4 to TRBJ2-1; TRBD1 matches 8 bases. The CDR3 contains 15 residues. Losses at the gene ends were 6 bases for V and 7 bases for J; bases not matched to a gene: 11. In DNA form, the CDR3 reads TGTGCCAGCAGGAGACAGGGGAGGATGGGGAATGAGCAGTTCTTC. This gives the protein CASRRQGRMGNEQFF.

There are many counts of this clonotype. This chain links TRBV27 with TRBJ2-7; D not certain. With 8 bases removed from V and 4 bases from J, the gap between germline ends came to 18 bases. The germline gives CDR1 MNHEY, CDR2 SMNVEV (reference sequence). This CDR3 region has 14 residues. The CDR3 sequence is CASSPPGQPYEQYF. The CDR3 bases are TGTGCCAGCTCACCACCCGGCCAGCCGTACGAGCAGTACTTC.

This clonotype was picked up many times. The genes are TRBV5-1 and TRBJ2-7, with 8 bases that match TRBD2. CDR3 length: 15 amino acids. Germline V lookup: CDR1 SGHRS, CDR2 YFSETQ. J gave up 6 bases and V 5 bases, and 13 bases lay outside the gene matches. The CDR3 spells CASSDRGGPPLEQYF. Here the CDR3 DNA reads TGCGCCAGCAGTGATCGGGGGGGGCCCCCCCTCGAGCAGTACTTC. Variable domain in full (rest from reference TRBV5-1 and TRBJ2-7): KAGVTQTPRYLIKTRGQQVTLSCSPISGHRSVSWYQQTPGQGLQFLFEYFSETQRNKGNFPGRFSGRQFSNSRSEMNVSTLELGDSALYLCASSDRGGPPLEQYFGPGTRLTVT.

This clonotype was seen many times. The chain links TRBV3-1 to TRBJ1-1; unclear D gene. Trimming left V 0 bases short and J 5 bases short, with 13 bases between. The germline CDR1 and CDR2 sequences are LGHDT and YNNKEL (reference sequence). The CDR3 has 15 residues. CDR3 residues: CASSQDLGRWTEAFF. DNA for the CDR3: TGTGCCAGCAGCCAAGATCTTGGGAGGTGGACTGAAGCTTTCTTT.

In its sample, this clonotype was seen many times. The gene calls are TRBV12-3 or TRBV12-4 and TRBJ1-5; D gene uncertain. The CDR3 totals 13 residues. With 1 base removed from V and 7 bases from J, the gap between germline ends came to 8 bases. The CDR3 region is CASSLDGRQPQHF. The CDR3 bases are TGTGCCAGCAGTTTAGATGGTCGGCAGCCCCAGCATTTT.

This clonotype was observed a few times. The chain has TRBV9 and TRBJ1-5, with 7 bases that match TRBD1. Losses at the gene ends were 3 bases for V and 2 bases for J; bases not matched to a gene: 5. Germline CDR1 and CDR2: SGDLS and YYNGEE. CDR3 size: 15 residues. Here the CDR3 DNA reads TGTGCCAGCAGCGCAACAGGGGTTGGCAATCAGCCCCAGCATTTT. Translation: CASSATGVGNQPQHF.